This T cell receptor (beta chain) stems from a study of CDR3 diversity in severe acne. CDR3 length: 15 residues. V was trimmed by 2 bases and J by 6 bases, leaving 16 bases between them. Germline-derived CDR1 and CDR2 are SGDLS and YYNGEE. This clonotype was found many times. TCRdb called the PCR reads again in MiXCR, with one record for every CDR3 protein. The top ten hold approximately 10% of the sample, which has more than 70,000 distinct CDR3 sequences, 49% seen once. This clonotype originated in a male donor with severe acne vulgaris. The specimen was blood. The rearrangement uses TRBV9 and TRBJ2-3; D is unresolved. This chain's CDR3 is CASSVEGTALDTQYF. Written as DNA, the CDR3 is TGTGCCAGCAGCGTCGAAGGTACGGCTCTGGATACGCAGTATTTT.